The entry below describes one T cell receptor (beta chain). Antigen: not known. These data belong to a study of T cell responses to AZD1222 COVID-19 vaccine. Study-wide points: Baseline seropositivity occurred in only six AZD1222 recipients. Of spike-specific TCRs, nearly half reportedly target regions left unmutated in variants.

This CDR3 has 13 residues. Germline CDR1 is SQVTM and CDR2 is ANQGSEA. V lost 7 bases and J 8 bases, leaving 20 bases between the germline ends. Second-dose intervals of approximately 4 or approximately 12 weeks were pooled. The repertoire was sequenced with immunoSEQ multiplex PCR; TCRdb's copy has only in-frame clones and lacks some. The profile shows 65,000 to 95,000 clones, roughly 88% of them singletons. V and J are TRBV29-1 and TRBJ1-2; D might be TRBD1 (6 bases). The TCR originated in an adult who received the AZD1222 COVID-19 vaccine. Sequences were derived from peripheral blood, sampled 28 days after the second AZD1222 dose. The DNA for the CDR3 is TGCAGCGCTCACTTTACAGGGTTGCAGGGCTACACCTTC. Protein sequence: CSAHFTGLQGYTF.